This entry is about one T cell receptor (beta chain). Its antigen is undetermined. The data were taken from a study of T cell repertoires in cytomegalovirus infection. Study summary: Public signatures in TCR beta pointed to CMV infection and matching HLA type.

TCRdb re-called the reads with MiXCR, one entry per CDR3 protein. This table holds 600,000 to 800,000 distinct CDR3 sequences, approximately 24% found once. The CDR3 is made up of 14 amino acids. CDR1 is SQVTM and CDR2 is ANQGSEA in the germline V gene. Trimming took 4 bases from V and 0 from J, leaving 9 bases between them. Overall study findings and caveats: Within the response measured ex vivo, HLA-C-restricted CMV-specific TCR beta clonotypes were dominant. Using cumulative public TCR beta family frequency, the authors identified those who carried CMV together with the relevant HLA.

The specimen was CD8+ T cells from PBMCs. This sequence joins TRBV29-1 and TRBJ2-2; D gene unclear. The TCR originated in a human donor in good health (CMV status not recorded). Some clones in this sample may be carry-over from other donors' samples. The CDR3 DNA sequence: TGCAGCGTTGTGAGTCAGTCGAACACCGGGGAGCTGTTTTTT. Its translation is CSVVSQSNTGELFF.